This passage covers 5 T cell receptor beta chains from one sample sequenced in a study of CD8 T cells in Susac syndrome. RNA in amounts of roughly 0.5 to 1 ug was reverse transcribed with random hexamers. Via MiXCR, TCRdb re-called the immunoSEQ multiplex PCR reads, giving one row per CDR3 protein. The sample has 350,000 to 550,000 distinct CDR3 sequences; around 85% are singletons. Material: CD8+ T cells from PBMCs. Every receptor here comes from a human donor with multiple sclerosis.

The chain has TRBV27 and TRBJ2-2; no clear D gene. The V and J ends lost 3 bases and 3 bases respectively, with 8 bases between them. The CDR3 is 14 amino acids. Looked up from germline, CDR1 is MNHEY and CDR2 is SMNVEV (reference sequence). The CDR3 sequence: CASSFGSYTGELFF. In DNA form, the CDR3 reads TGTGCCAGCAGTTTTGGCTCCTACACCGGGGAGCTGTTTTTT.

The genes are TRBV7-9 and TRBJ2-1; 7 positions match TRBD1. The V segment lost 5 bases and the J segment 1 base; nucleotides outside the gene matches: 5. The CDR3 covers 15 residues. Germline assignment: CDR1 SEHNR and CDR2 FQNEAQ (reference sequence). As DNA, the CDR3 is TGTGCCAGCAGCCGCGACAGGGAATCCTACAATGAGCAGTTCTTC. Translating gives CASSRDRESYNEQFF.

This chain connects TRBV15 to TRBJ2-7; D remains ambiguous. V was shortened by 5 bases and J by 6 bases, with 17 bases between the two germline ends. Germline values: CDR1 LNHNV, CDR2 YYDKDF (reference sequence). The CDR3 loop spans 14 amino acids. CDR3 coding DNA: TGTGCCACCAGCCGGAGAGAGCTAGGCGGCGAGCAGTACTTC. It yields the protein CATSRRELGGEQYF.

The J gene is TRBJ2-6, the V gene TRBV13, with a possible D match to TRBD1 (5 bases). Trimming cost V 5 bases and J 2 bases, with 10 bases left between them. Germline-derived CDR1 and CDR2 are PRHDT and FYEKMQ (reference sequence). The CDR3 runs 15 residues. The CDR3 bases are TGTGCCAGCAGCACGGTAGGGGCTGGGGCCAACGTCCTGACTTTC. Its protein product is CASSTVGAGANVLTF.

The chain employs TRBV25-1 and TRBJ1-1; no clear D gene. V dropped 1 base and J dropped 0 bases, with 6 bases sitting between them. CDR3 size: 14 residues. The V gene's germline CDR1 is MGHDK and CDR2 SYGVNS. Here the CDR3 reads CASSEFWMNTEAFF. The CDR3 DNA follows: TGTGCCAGCAGTGAATTCTGGATGAACACTGAAGCTTTCTTT.